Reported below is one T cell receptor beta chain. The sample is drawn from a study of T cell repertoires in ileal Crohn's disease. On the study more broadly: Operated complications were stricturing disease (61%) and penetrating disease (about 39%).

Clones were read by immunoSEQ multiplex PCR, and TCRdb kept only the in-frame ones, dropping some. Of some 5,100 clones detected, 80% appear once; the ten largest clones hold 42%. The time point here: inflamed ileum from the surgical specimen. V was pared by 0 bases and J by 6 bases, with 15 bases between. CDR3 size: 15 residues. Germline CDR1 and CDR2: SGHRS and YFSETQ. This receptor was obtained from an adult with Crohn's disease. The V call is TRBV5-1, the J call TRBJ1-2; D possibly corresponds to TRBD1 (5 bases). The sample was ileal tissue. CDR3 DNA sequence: TGCGCCAGCAGCTTGGCCGGAAACAGGATGGATGGCTACACCTTC. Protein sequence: CASSLAGNRMDGYTF.